Each of the 9 T cell receptor beta chains below was sequenced from the same sample in a study of T cell responses to AZD1222 COVID-19 vaccine. Sequenced by immunoSEQ multiplex PCR; TCRdb stores in-frame clones only, minus some. The sample comprises roughly 130,000 clones, 88% of which are singletons, and 7.6% rests with the top ten. The sample in question was peripheral blood, obtained on day 0 of AZD1222 vaccination. All receptors come from an adult in good health.

In DNA, the CDR3 is TGCGCCAGCAGCTTGTGGTCAGGGGGCGATAATTCACCCCTCCACTTT. It translates to CASSLWSGGDNSPLHF. The chain employs TRBV5-1 and TRBJ1-6; TRBD1 matches at 8 bases. Germline-derived CDR1 and CDR2 are SGHRS and YFSETQ. The CDR3 is made up of 16 amino acids. J was trimmed by 5 bases and V by 1 base; bases with no gene match: 5.

This chain joins TRBV11-2 and TRBJ2-1, with a tentative D call TRBD2 (5 bases). This CDR3 has 14 residues. The germline V and J ends were trimmed by 0 bases and 6 bases, with 9 bases remaining between them. From germline, CDR1 is SGHAT and CDR2 FQNNGV. CDR3 residues: CASSLEFSGNEQFF. The CDR3, as DNA: TGTGCCAGCAGCTTAGAGTTCAGCGGCAATGAGCAGTTCTTC.

This chain uses TRBV5-1 with TRBJ2-3; D not resolved. CDR1 SGHRS and CDR2 YFSETQ come from the germline V gene. Trimming shortened V by 1 base and J by 3 bases, and 6 bases separated the two germline ends. The CDR3 is 13 residues long. This CDR3 is CASSLRRTDTQYF. DNA of the CDR3: TGCGCCAGCAGCTTGCGGAGAACAGATACGCAGTATTTT.

This sequence joins TRBV5-1 and TRBJ2-5; 8 bases match TRBD2. The CDR3 has 14 amino acids. The ends lost 4 bases at V and 5 bases at J; junction bases unmatched: 7. Germline lookup yields CDR1 SGHRS and CDR2 YFSETQ. CDR3 sequence reads: CASSGGGRRETQYF. For the CDR3, the DNA is TGCGCCAGCAGCGGCGGGGGGCGCCGGGAGACCCAGTACTTC.

J is TRBJ2-2 and V is TRBV6-6, with D unresolved. The CDR3 is 14 amino acids. V lost 5 bases and J 6 bases, leaving 13 bases between the germline ends. Germline V lookup: CDR1 MNHNY, CDR2 SVGAGI (reference sequence). For the CDR3, the DNA is TGTGCCAGCAGTGCGTCCGGTAGAGCCGGGGAGCTGTTTTTT. It is translated as CASSASGRAGELFF.

The chain links TRBV6-5 to TRBJ2-7; a possible D gene is TRBD1 (6 bases). CDR1 MNHEY and CDR2 SVGAGI come from the germline V gene. The CDR3 is made up of 15 amino acids. The ends were cut back, 2 bases at V and 6 bases at J, with 17 bases in the middle. The CDR3 DNA is TGTGCCAGCAGTTACGGCAGGACAGCTGCAGGCGAGCAGTACTTC. Translating gives CASSYGRTAAGEQYF.

V usage is TRBV28 and J usage is TRBJ1-3, with D possibly matching TRBD1 (5 bases). The CDR3 contains 13 residues. Between the trimmed V and J ends, which lost 3 bases and 7 bases, there was a span of 10 bases. Per germline, CDR1 MDHEN and CDR2 SYDVKM. DNA of the CDR3: TGTGCCAGCAGTTTGGGGCAGACGAACACCATATATTTT. Translating gives CASSLGQTNTIYF.

This chain uses TRBV27 with TRBJ1-1, with D possibly matching TRBD1 (6 bases). Trimming removed 4 bases from V and 5 bases from J, with 11 bases in between. Germline-derived CDR1 and CDR2 are MNHEY and SMNVEV (reference sequence). CDR3 length equals 13 residues. The CDR3 DNA follows: TGTGCCAGCAGTTACAGGGTAGAAACTGAAGCTTTCTTT. Its translation: CASSYRVETEAFF.

The CDR3 DNA reads TGTGCCAGCAGCCGAAAGGGGGCAGGCACTGAAGCTTTCTTT. This translates into CASSRKGAGTEAFF. This sequence joins TRBV6-5 and TRBJ1-1; 7 bases match TRBD1. V was pared by 6 bases and J by 4 bases, with 8 bases of the junction left unmatched. The CDR3 is made up of 14 amino acids. Germline lookup yields CDR1 MNHEY and CDR2 SVGAGI.